These T cell receptor beta chains were read from a single sample in a study of cytomegalovirus exposure and HLA in healthy donors. The protocol was immunoSEQ multiplex PCR, while the TCRdb copy is restricted to in-frame clones and leaves out a portion. The data hold some 200,000 clones, with more than 65% observed a single time. Sequenced material: PBMCs. The receptor set was obtained from a girl between 10 and 17 years old in good health and CMV-seropositive. CDR3s include the opening cysteine and the closing phenylalanine or tryptophan. The D gene is left open where the match is weak. Clone size is stated in some rows and not others, as once, few, many or a class when expanded.

TRBD1	TRBV4-1	TRBJ2-6	once	TGCGCCAGCAGCCAATCAGGGGGCTCTGGGGCCAACGTCCTGACTTTC	CASSQSGGSGANVLTF
TRBD1	TRBV19	TRBJ1-5	NA	TGTGCCAGTAGTCTGATTGGGACAGGGAATCAGCCCCAGCATTTT	CASSLIGTGNQPQHF
NA	TRBV19	TRBJ2-7	NA	TGTGCCAGTAGTAACGGCTACGAGCAGTACTTC	CASSNGYEQYF
NA	TRBV7-9	TRBJ1-2	NA	TGTGCCAGCAGCTTAGAGGGGTTAGATTATGGCTACACCTTC	CASSLEGLDYGYTF
NA	TRBV6-6	TRBJ1-2	few	TGTGCCAGCAGCCCAGCTGGAGGGACTGGCTACACCTTC	CASSPAGGTGYTF
TRBD1	TRBV5-7	TRBJ2-1	NA	TGTGCCAGCAGCTTGGGGGTGACAGGGGGGTTCTTC	CASSLGVTGGFF
NA	TRBV6-5	TRBJ1-3	NA	TGTGCCAGTAGCTCCGGTATTGCTGGAAACACCATATATTTT	CASSSGIAGNTIYF
TRBD2	TRBV11-3	TRBJ2-1	NA	TGTGCCAGCAGTGTGGGGACTAGCGGGGGAAGCTCCTACAATGAGCAGTTCTTC	CASSVGTSGGSSYNEQFF
NA	TRBV7-2	TRBJ2-7	once	TGTGCCAGCAGCCCGCGGGACAGTTCCTACGAGCAGTACTTC	CASSPRDSSYEQYF
TRBD2	TRBV25-1	TRBJ2-3	NA	TGTGCCAGTACTATACTAGCGGGGGGGCGCACAGATACGCAGTATTTT	CASTILAGGRTDTQYF
NA	TRBV5-1	TRBJ2-1	NA	TGCGCCAGCAGCTTGGCTAGTATCAATGAGCAGTTCTTC	CASSLASINEQFF
NA	TRBV29-1	TRBJ2-3	NA	TGCAGCGTTGGGGTAGCACATAGCACAGATACGCAGTATTTT	CSVGVAHSTDTQYF